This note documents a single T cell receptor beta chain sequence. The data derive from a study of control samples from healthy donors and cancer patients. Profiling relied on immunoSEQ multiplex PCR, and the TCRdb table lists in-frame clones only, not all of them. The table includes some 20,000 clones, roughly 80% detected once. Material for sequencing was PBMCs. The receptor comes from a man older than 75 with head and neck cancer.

CDR3 protein: CASSSYVYEQYF. Here the CDR3 DNA reads TGTGCCAGCAGTTCCTACGTCTACGAGCAGTACTTC. This rearrangement joins TRBV27 to TRBJ2-7; D unresolved. This CDR3 has 12 residues. The V gene's germline CDR1 is MNHEY and CDR2 SMNVEV (reference sequence). The V gene lost 4 bases and the J gene lost 3 bases, with 7 bases spanning the gap.